Listed below are T cell receptor beta chains from one sample, sequenced in a study of shared clonotypes between healthy human individuals. Clones were sequenced by immunoSEQ multiplex PCR, and TCRdb holds only the in-frame ones, with some missing. The top ten hold more than 1.5% of the sample, which has roughly 2,000,000 clones, 93% seen once. Sequencing used naive CD8+ T cells from PBMCs. These receptors all come from a man aged 18-30 years in good health. Some clones in this sample may be carry-over from other donors' samples. Both conserved end residues are part of each CDR3. A D gene is named only where the DNA matches it firmly. Not all rows give a size; the values are once, few, many and, for expanded clones, a class.

TRBD2,18,TRBJ2-2,once,TRBV6-1,TGTGCCAGCAGTGAACGGGCCGGTAGCGGGAGTAGGGGCGGGGAGCTGTTTTTT,CASSERAGSGSRGGELFF
.,14,TRBJ2-7,.,TRBV11-2,TGTGCCAGCAGCCCTAGGGCCTGGAGAGACGAGCAGTACTTC,CASSPRAWRDEQYF
.,11,TRBJ1-1,.,TRBV28,TGTGGACACCGGGCGGAGGGTGAAGCTTTCTTT,CGHRAEGEAFF
TRBD1,15,TRBJ2-7,.,TRBV18,TGTGCCAGCTCACCCCCGGGACAGGGCTCCTACGAGCAGTACTTC,CASSPPGQGSYEQYF
.,14,TRBJ1-1,.,TRBV9,TGTGCCAGCAGCCCCCGAGCCCTGAACACTGAAGCTTTCTTT,CASSPRALNTEAFF
TRBD2,19,TRBJ2-3,once,TRBV27,TGTGCCAGCAGTTTTCTACCGATGAGACAGCGGGGCCCCACAGATACGCAGTATTTT,CASSFLPMRQRGPTDTQYF
TRBD2,14,TRBJ2-1,.,TRBV12-5,TGTGCTAGTGGTTTGTCGGGGACTATCAATGAGCAGTTCTTC,CASGLSGTINEQFF
.,14,TRBJ1-5,.,TRBV27,TGTGCCAGCAGTAAAACAGGAGGCAATCAGCCCCAGCATTTT,CASSKTGGNQPQHF
.,15,TRBJ2-1,.,TRBV27,TGTGCCAGCAGCCCGATAGCAGCGGGTTACAATGAGCAGTTCTTC,CASSPIAAGYNEQFF
.,15,TRBJ2-1,.,TRBV28,TGTGCCAGCAGCCCCTTTGAGGGAACCTACAATGAGCAGTTCTTC,CASSPFEGTYNEQFF